The next 23 T cell receptor beta chains were all read from a single sample in a study of a mutant IDH1 vaccine in newly diagnosed glioma. Time point meaning: baseline, week 1 (first vaccination visit). Treatment noted: pre-vaccination baseline after standard-of-care therapy. Assay used: immunoSEQ multiplex PCR; TCRdb lists only in-frame clones, some missing. The sample includes about 67,000 clones, over 70% of them seen just once. The specimen comprised peripheral blood mononuclear cells (PBMCs), sampled from a glioma patient treated with radiotherapy, temozolomide or both. The source is a woman between 18 and 30 years old with glioma. Some clones in this sample may be carry-over from other donors' samples.

The chain links TRBV12-5 to TRBJ1-1, with TRBD1 matching over 9 bases. Per the germline V gene, CDR1 is LGHNT and CDR2 is FRNRAP. With 1 base clipped from V and 4 bases from J, the junction kept 7 bases outside the gene matches. The CDR3 spans 16 residues. The CDR3 reads CASGLASGTGTTEAFF. CDR3 DNA sequence: TGTGCTAGTGGTTTGGCGTCCGGGACAGGGACCACTGAAGCTTTCTTT.

The chain is built from TRBV4-1 and TRBJ2-1; D possibly corresponds to TRBD1 (5 bases). The CDR3 is 16 residues long. V lost 2 bases to trimming and J lost 0 bases, with 11 bases between them. In germline, CDR1 is MGHRA, CDR2 YSYEKL. As DNA, the CDR3 is TGCGCCAGCAGCCAACCCCAGGGTAGCTCCTACAATGAGCAGTTCTTC. This encodes CASSQPQGSSYNEQFF.

V usage is TRBV5-1 and J usage is TRBJ2-5, with D uncertain. This CDR3 comprises 12 residues. The germline V gene encodes CDR1 SGHRS and CDR2 YFSETQ. Trimming removed 0 bases from V and 5 bases from J, with 5 bases in between. DNA for the CDR3: TGCGCCAGCAGCTTGGATTCCGAGACCCAGTACTTC. Translating it yields CASSLDSETQYF.

The CDR3 loop reads CASSELRAPPETQYF. CDR3 coding DNA: TGTGCCAGCAGTGAATTGAGGGCCCCACCAGAGACCCAGTACTTC. The chain joins TRBV2 to TRBJ2-5, with D tentatively TRBD2 (5 bases). Trimming shortened V by 2 bases and J by 4 bases, and 14 bases separated the two germline ends. Germline V gene sequence: CDR1 SNHLY, CDR2 FYNNEI. The length of the CDR3 is 15 residues.

This clone has a handful of counts. V gene TRBV11-1 combines with J gene TRBJ2-1; D is possibly TRBD2 (5 bases). CDR1 SGHAT and CDR2 FQDESV come from the germline V gene (reference sequence). Trimming took 5 bases from V and 8 from J, leaving 19 bases between them. This CDR3 comprises 15 residues. CDR3 sequence reads: CASSPRVFRGDEQFF. The CDR3 DNA sequence: TGTGCCAGCAGCCCGCGGGTCTTCCGCGGCGATGAGCAGTTCTTC. Filled out from reference TRBV11-1 and TRBJ2-1, the complete variable domain reads EAEVAQSPRYKITEKSQAVAFWCDPISGHATLYWYRQILGQGPELLVQFQDESVVDDSQLPKDRFSAERLKGVDSTLKIQPAELGDSAMYLCASSPRVFRGDEQFFGPGTRLTVL.

The sample holds one count of this clone. The chain uses TRBV10-3 and TRBJ2-7, with 10 positions matching TRBD2. Germline loops: CDR1 ENHRY, CDR2 SYGVKD. Trimming removed 11 bases from V and 7 bases from J; junction bases left unmatched: 11. This CDR3 region has 13 residues. CDR3 nucleotide sequence: TGTGCCCTTGGACTAGCGGACTTTGGAGAGCAGTACTTC. The encoded protein is CALGLADFGEQYF.

The V gene is TRBV7-2, the J gene TRBJ2-2, with D possibly being TRBD2 (8 bases). The germline V gene encodes CDR1 SGHTA and CDR2 FQGNSA. Trimming took off 4 bases at V and 9 bases at J, with 24 bases between the two ends. The CDR3 has 17 amino acids. CDR3 DNA sequence: TGTGCCAGCAGCTCCCCAGTCCAGCCCGGGAGGGGGCGGGAGCTGTTTTTT. This gives the protein CASSSPVQPGRGRELFF.

This sequence joins TRBV27 and TRBJ2-7; D gene ambiguous. The CDR3 has 12 residues. Germline V gives CDR1 MNHEY, CDR2 SMNVEV (reference sequence). Trimming removed 5 bases at V and 4 bases at J, with 9 bases between. CDR3 coding DNA: TGTGCCAGCAGTCCCGGACCGTACGAGCAGTACTTC. Translation gives CASSPGPYEQYF.

The chain combines TRBV6-6 with TRBJ1-5, with D possibly TRBD1 on 6 matching bases. The germline V gene encodes CDR1 MNHNY and CDR2 SVGAGI (reference sequence). CDR3 length: 15 residues. The V end was cut by 2 bases, the J end by 5 bases, with 13 bases between. The CDR3 nucleotides read TGTGCCAGCAGTTACAGCGGGGGGCTCGATCAGCCCCAGCATTTT. Amino acid sequence: CASSYSGGLDQPQHF.

Written as DNA, the CDR3 is TGTGCCAGCAGTTACTCGAAGGCGCTGAACACTGAAGCTTTCTTT. Translated: CASSYSKALNTEAFF. The rearrangement links TRBV6-5 to TRBJ1-1; D gene unclear. The CDR3 loop spans 15 amino acids. Trimming took off 0 bases at V and 0 bases at J, with 8 bases between the two ends. CDR1 is MNHEY and CDR2 is SVGAGI in the germline V gene.

This clone was seen just once. The V gene is TRBV7-2, the J gene TRBJ1-5; D perhaps matches TRBD1 (5 bases). V shed 1 base and J shed 2 bases, with 12 bases lying between them. The germline CDR1 and CDR2 sequences are SGHTA and FQGNSA. The CDR3 spans 16 residues. CDR3 DNA: TGTGCCAGCAGCTTAGGGGGCAGGGTGGGCAATCAGCCCCAGCATTTT. It codes for CASSLGGRVGNQPQHF.

This chain connects TRBV7-9 to TRBJ1-1; possibly TRBD1 for D (6 bases). The CDR3 has 12 amino acids. The V gene's germline CDR1 is SEHNR and CDR2 FQNEAQ (reference sequence). Trimming took 5 bases from V and 7 from J, leaving 11 bases between them. The CDR3 DNA reads as TGTGCCAGCAGCCCACAGGGAAATGAAGCTTTCTTT. Amino acids: CASSPQGNEAFF.

This clone was observed a handful of times. The chain carries TRBV7-6 and TRBJ1-1; D unresolved. Trimming shortened V by 0 bases and J by 0 bases, and 5 bases separated the two germline ends. CDR1 and CDR2 (germline): SGHVS, FNYEAQ. The CDR3 length is 14 residues. The CDR3 DNA follows: TGTGCCAGCAGCTTAGCGCGGATGAACACTGAAGCTTTCTTT. Protein sequence: CASSLARMNTEAFF.

The chain carries TRBV4-1 and TRBJ1-2; D gene ambiguous. Per the germline V gene, CDR1 is MGHRA and CDR2 is YSYEKL. Trimming cost V 1 base and J 5 bases, with 5 bases left between them. The CDR3 has 12 amino acids. CDR3 in amino acids: CASSQVGYGYTF. The CDR3 nucleotides read TGCGCCAGCAGCCAAGTGGGGTATGGCTACACCTTC.

This clone has just one count. The chain has TRBV2 and TRBJ2-7; the D is unclear. Per the germline V gene, CDR1 is SNHLY and CDR2 is FYNNEI. V lost 5 bases, J lost 2 bases, and 13 bases lay in between. This CDR3 is 14 amino acids long. CDR3 loop: CASSPRPRTYEQYF. Here the CDR3 DNA reads TGTGCCAGCAGTCCCCGGCCTCGCACCTACGAGCAGTACTTC.

This clone appeared a few times. The gene calls are TRBV2 and TRBJ2-2; D uncertain. The CDR3 is 14 residues long. Germline CDR1 SNHLY, CDR2 FYNNEI. Trimming cost V 5 bases and J 1 base, with 8 bases left between them. The CDR3 sequence: CASSLGGNTGELFF. The CDR3 DNA reads as TGTGCCAGCAGTTTAGGTGGGAACACCGGGGAGCTGTTTTTT. Together with reference TRBV2 and TRBJ2-2, the CDR3 gives the full variable domain: EPEVTQTPSHQVTQMGQEVILRCVPISNHLYFYWYRQILGQKVEFLVSFYNNEISEKSEIFDDQFSVERPDGSNFTLKIRSTKLEDSAMYFCASSLGGNTGELFFGEGSRLTVL.

The gene calls are TRBV15 and TRBJ2-7; TRBD2 is a possible D gene (5 bases). Per germline, CDR1 LNHNV and CDR2 YYDKDF (reference sequence). Trimming removed 6 bases at V and 2 bases at J, with 11 bases between. The CDR3 runs to 13 residues. This CDR3 reads CATSPGLTYEQYF. CDR3 nucleotide sequence: TGTGCCACCAGTCCTGGACTTACCTACGAGCAGTACTTC.

The genes are TRBV9 and TRBJ1-6; TRBD1 is a possible D gene (5 bases). This CDR3 is built from 17 residues. Germline values: CDR1 SGDLS, CDR2 YYNGEE. V was trimmed by 3 bases and J by 0 bases, leaving 13 bases between them. CDR3 sequence reads: CASSAGPGSSYNSPLHF. DNA of the CDR3: TGTGCCAGCAGCGCCGGACCAGGGAGCTCCTATAATTCACCCCTCCACTTT.

The V gene is TRBV7-6, the J gene TRBJ2-5, with no clear D. The ends were cut back, 6 bases at V and 5 bases at J, with 19 bases in the middle. From germline, CDR1 is SGHVS and CDR2 FNYEAQ. The CDR3 is 15 amino acids. Written as DNA, the CDR3 is TGTGCCAGCAGTCCCGGGCCCCAGAGCTTGGAGACCCAGTACTTC. Translating gives CASSPGPQSLETQYF.

The chain joins TRBV19 to TRBJ1-1; 9 bases line up with TRBD1. The CDR3 totals 15 residues. Germline V lookup: CDR1 LNHDA, CDR2 SQIVND (reference sequence). After removal of 5 bases from V and 4 bases from J, the junction contained 8 bases not matched to a gene. As DNA, the CDR3 is TGTGCCAGTAGTCGGACAGGGGATCGGGGCACTGAAGCTTTCTTT. Translating gives CASSRTGDRGTEAFF.

The V gene is TRBV30, the J gene TRBJ2-2; D is perhaps TRBD1 (5 bases). The CDR3 is 14 residues long. Trimming took 4 bases from V and 7 from J, leaving 16 bases between them. CDR1 and CDR2 (germline): GTSNPN, SVGIG (reference sequence). For the CDR3, the DNA is TGTGCCTGGATCCGGCCAGGGCAGGGCGGGGAGCTGTTTTTT. This gives the protein CAWIRPGQGGELFF.

The V gene is TRBV27, the J gene TRBJ1-1, with 7 bases lining up with TRBD1. This CDR3 is 11 amino acids long. V lost 6 bases, J lost 6 bases, and 1 base stayed unmatched. Per the germline V gene, CDR1 is MNHEY and CDR2 is SMNVEV (reference sequence). In nucleotides, the CDR3 is TGTGCCAGCAGAGGACAGGCTGAAGCTTTCTTT. Amino acids: CASRGQAEAFF.

In its sample, this clone was seen a few times. This chain connects TRBV5-6 to TRBJ1-1; maybe TRBD1 (6 bases). V lost 2 bases, J lost 3 bases, and 8 bases lay in between. Germline CDR1 SGHDT, CDR2 YYEEEE. The CDR3 extends over 13 amino acids. The CDR3 loop reads CASSLAGDTEAFF. The DNA for the CDR3 is TGTGCCAGCAGCTTAGCAGGGGACACTGAAGCTTTCTTT.